The 14 T cell receptor beta chains below come from one sample, sequenced in a study of OX40 agonist ivuxolimab in advanced cancers. Profiled with immunoSEQ multiplex PCR; TCRdb holds only in-frame clones, not every one. The data contain 75,000 to 80,000 clones, around four fifths of them singletons. The sample was CD4+ or CD8+ T cells sorted from blood, taken in a trial of the OX40 agonist ivuxolimab. All receptors derive from an adult with an advanced solid tumor such as melanoma, head and neck, liver or kidney cancer.

This clone was found once. The chain combines TRBV6-1 with TRBJ2-2, with a tentative D call TRBD2 (5 bases). Germline CDR1 is MNHNS and CDR2 is SASEGT. The CDR3 is 15 residues long. Trimming shortened V by 6 bases and J by 7 bases, and 18 bases separated the two germline ends. This CDR3 is CASRFTVTMGGELFF. As DNA, the CDR3 is TGTGCCAGCAGATTCACCGTGACTATGGGCGGGGAGCTGTTTTTT.

The rearrangement uses TRBV5-1 and TRBJ2-3, with 12 bases fitting TRBD2. The germline CDR1 and CDR2 sequences are SGHRS and YFSETQ. V lost 0 bases and J lost 5; bases outside the gene matches: 10. The CDR3 has 18 residues. CDR3 region: CASSLAVVASGRVDTQYF. DNA of the CDR3: TGCGCCAGCAGCTTGGCCGTGGTGGCTAGCGGGAGGGTAGATACGCAGTATTTT.

The V gene is TRBV27, the J gene TRBJ1-2; the D gene is possibly TRBD1 (5 bases). CDR3 length equals 14 residues. CDR1 and CDR2 (germline): MNHEY, SMNVEV (reference sequence). Trimming took off 2 bases at V and 4 bases at J, with 11 bases between the two ends. CDR3 sequence reads: CASSLRWDSYGYTF. CDR3 bases: TGTGCCAGCAGTTTAAGATGGGACTCCTATGGCTACACCTTC.

Only one count was recorded for this clone. The genes are TRBV5-8 and TRBJ2-6; the match to TRBD1 covers 7 bases. This CDR3 has 15 residues. The junction had 5 bases not matched to a gene; V was cut back by 7 bases and J by 1 base. The V gene's germline CDR1 is SGHTS and CDR2 YDEGEE. CDR3 sequence reads: CASRQGLSGANVLTF. For the CDR3, the DNA is TGTGCCAGCCGACAGGGTCTTTCTGGGGCCAACGTCCTGACTTTC.

V usage is TRBV7-2 and J usage is TRBJ2-1, with D perhaps TRBD2 (5 bases). Germline lookup yields CDR1 SGHTA and CDR2 FQGNSA. The CDR3 is 13 amino acids. V lost 2 bases, J lost 5 bases, and 7 bases lay in between. This chain's CDR3 is CASSLRGDNEQFF. In DNA, the CDR3 is TGTGCCAGCAGCTTACGGGGTGACAATGAGCAGTTCTTC.

The V call is TRBV6-5, the J call TRBJ1-2, with unresolved D. This CDR3 has 13 residues. The germline gives CDR1 MNHEY, CDR2 SVGAGI. V was pared by 6 bases and J by 2 bases, with 10 bases between. The CDR3 sequence: CASSGKGNYGYTF. The CDR3 coding sequence is TGTGCCAGCAGCGGGAAGGGAAACTATGGCTACACCTTC.

J is TRBJ1-2 and V is TRBV19; possibly TRBD1 for D (5 bases). Germline CDR1 is LNHDA and CDR2 is SQIVND (reference sequence). V shed 5 bases and J shed 7 bases, with 20 bases lying between them. The CDR3 is 15 residues long. As DNA, the CDR3 is TGTGCCAGTAGTCCCCGGTTGGGGGGGACTTTTGGCTACACCTTC. Translation: CASSPRLGGTFGYTF. The full variable domain, in which reference TRBV19 and TRBJ1-2 provide the parts outside the CDR3, is DGGITQSPKYLFRKEGQNVTLSCEQNLNHDAMYWYRQDPGQGLRLIYYSQIVNDFQKGDIAEGYSVSREKKESFPLTVTSAQKNPTAFYLCASSPRLGGTFGYTFGSGTRLTVV.

This clone was seen once. This chain uses TRBV4-3 with TRBJ1-2; D remains unclear. The CDR3 spans 15 residues. Germline values: CDR1 LGHNA, CDR2 YSLEER. V dropped 4 bases and J dropped 4 bases, with 16 bases sitting between them. The CDR3 loop is CASSPGPPDPYGYTF. The CDR3 nucleotides read TGCGCCAGCAGCCCAGGACCCCCGGACCCCTATGGCTACACCTTC.

The V and J genes are TRBV5-8 and TRBJ1-5; 9 positions match TRBD1. This CDR3 region has 17 residues. Losses at the gene ends were 4 bases for V and 6 bases for J; bases not matched to a gene: 14. Germline V gene sequence: CDR1 SGHTS, CDR2 YDEGEE. The CDR3 DNA reads as TGTGCCAGCAGCCCTGGTAGGGGACAGGGATCTACTCAGCCCCAGCATTTT. Translated: CASSPGRGQGSTQPQHF. The full variable domain, with the rest looked up from reference TRBV5-8 and TRBJ1-5, is EAGVTQSPTHLIKTRGQQATLRCSPISGHTSVYWYQQALGLGLQFLLWYDEGEERNRGNFPPRFSGRQFPNYSSELNVNALELEDSALYLCASSPGRGQGSTQPQHFGDGTRLSIL.

The chain is built from TRBV13 and TRBJ2-7, with TRBD2 matching over 12 bases. This CDR3 region has 16 residues. Per the germline V gene, CDR1 is PRHDT and CDR2 is FYEKMQ (reference sequence). V dropped 5 bases and J dropped 0; count of bases not matched to a gene: 5. The CDR3: CASSPKTSGGSYEQYF. The CDR3 DNA reads as TGTGCCAGCAGCCCCAAGACTAGCGGGGGCTCCTACGAGCAGTACTTC.

The genes are TRBV11-3 and TRBJ2-1; D is unresolved. CDR1 SGHNT and CDR2 YENEEA come from the germline V gene. This CDR3 is 12 amino acids long. V was cut by 0 bases and J by 10 bases, with 7 bases left in between. CDR3 in amino acids: CASSLDVTEQFF. CDR3 bases: TGTGCCAGCAGCTTAGACGTGACAGAGCAGTTCTTC.

The J gene is TRBJ2-1, the V gene TRBV28; unclear D gene. Deletions cut 11 bases from V and 5 bases from J, with 16 bases between. CDR3 size: 13 residues. From germline, CDR1 is MDHEN and CDR2 SYDVKM. CDR3 in DNA: TGTGCCTGCCAGCCCCCGGGCAACAATGAGCAGTTCTTC. The encoded protein is CACQPPGNNEQFF.

This clone was observed once. J is TRBJ2-6 and V is TRBV19, with D possibly matching TRBD1 (6 bases). V was cut by 5 bases and J by 0 bases, with 11 bases left in between. In germline, CDR1 is LNHDA, CDR2 SQIVND (reference sequence). The CDR3 runs to 16 residues. Written as DNA, the CDR3 is TGTGCCAGTAGTGCGGACAGTTTCTCTGGGGCCAACGTCCTGACTTTC. Translation: CASSADSFSGANVLTF.

J is TRBJ2-1 and V is TRBV7-3; 7 bases map to TRBD2. The CDR3 runs to 17 residues. The V and J ends lost 1 base and 3 bases, in that order; junction bases with no gene match: 9. Germline V gene lookup returns CDR1 SGHTA and CDR2 FQGTGA. For the CDR3, the DNA is TGTGCCAGCAGCTTAAAGGTAACAGGACTAGGCTACAATGAGCAGTTCTTC. Translated, it gives CASSLKVTGLGYNEQFF.